The 5 T cell receptor beta chains below all came from one sample that was sequenced in a study of blood T cell repertoires in COVID-19. Using immunoSEQ multiplex PCR, the repertoire was profiled, and TCRdb retains in-frame clones only, with some absent. The table has 290,000 or so clones, around 91% seen once; the top ten hold 3.5% to 4.5%. Input material: PBMCs or T cells enriched from blood (not recorded which). Receptors originate from a woman aged 18-29 years with acute COVID-19.

The count of this clone is one. V gene TRBV7-8 combines with J gene TRBJ2-7; 10 positions match TRBD2. V gave up 4 bases and J gave up 4 bases; unmatched junction bases: 4. Germline V gene sequence: CDR1 SGHVS, CDR2 FQNEAQ. CDR3 length equals 14 residues. DNA for the CDR3: TGTGCCAGCAGCTCCTCTAGCGGGAGTTACGAGCAGTACTTC. Amino acid sequence: CASSSSSGSYEQYF.

This chain uses TRBV9 with TRBJ1-3; 7 bases agree with TRBD1. Per the germline V gene, CDR1 is SGDLS and CDR2 is YYNGEE. J was trimmed by 0 bases and V by 3 bases; bases with no gene match: 6. This CDR3 is built from 16 residues. CDR3 sequence: CASSALRQGSGNTIYF. DNA for the CDR3: TGTGCCAGCAGCGCCCTGAGACAGGGCTCTGGAAACACCATATATTTT. The full variable domain, rest sourced from reference TRBV9 and TRBJ1-3, is DSGVTQTPKHLITATGQRVTLRCSPRSGDLSVYWYQQSLDQGLQFLIQYYNGEERAKGNILERFSAQQFPDLHSELNLSSLELGDSALYFCASSALRQGSGNTIYFGEGSWLTVV.

V gene TRBV5-1 combines with J gene TRBJ2-7, with TRBD1 as a possible D gene (5 bases). Germline-derived CDR1 and CDR2 are SGHRS and YFSETQ. CDR3 length: 14 amino acids. The V and J ends lost 0 bases and 4 bases respectively, with 11 bases between them. In nucleotides, the CDR3 is TGCGCCAGCAGCTTGGGGGGCGAAGGATACGAGCAGTACTTC. Protein sequence: CASSLGGEGYEQYF.

The chain carries TRBV28 and TRBJ2-7; possible D gene TRBD2, 5 bases. The CDR3 length is 12 residues. Germline values: CDR1 MDHEN, CDR2 SYDVKM. The ends were cut back, 6 bases at V and 4 bases at J, with 10 bases in the middle. CDR3 bases: TGTGCCAGCAGCCGCAGCGGTTACGAGCAGTACTTC. Amino acids: CASSRSGYEQYF.

This clone was counted once. The chain combines TRBV28 with TRBJ2-7, with D tentatively TRBD2 (5 bases). CDR1 is MDHEN and CDR2 is SYDVKM in the germline V gene. V lost 10 bases to trimming and J lost 4 bases, with 14 bases between them. This CDR3 region has 12 residues. This chain's CDR3 is CATRTLFYEQYF. CDR3 bases: TGTGCCACCCGGACTCTCTTTTACGAGCAGTACTTC. Combining the CDR3 with reference TRBV28 and TRBJ2-7 gives the whole variable domain DVKVTQSSRYLVKRTGEKVFLECVQDMDHENMFWYRQDPGLGLRLIYFSYDVKMKEKGDIPEGYSVSREKKERFSLILESASTNQTSMYLCATRTLFYEQYFGPGTRLTVT.